This TCR beta chain emerged from a study of T cell repertoires in cytomegalovirus infection. About the research overall: Indications came from public TCR beta signatures; they pointed to CMV infection and to a matching HLA type.

TCRdb recomputed calls from the reads with MiXCR, one row per CDR3 protein. The sample contains roughly 730,000 distinct CDR3 sequences, around 30% of which appear only once. Germline V gene data show CDR1 as SEHNR and CDR2 as FQNEAQ (reference sequence). This CDR3 has 15 amino acids. The V segment lost 4 bases and the J segment 6 bases; nucleotides outside the gene matches: 7. This clonotype was recorded a few times. The antigen is not known. The TCR comes from a human donor in good health (CMV status not recorded). Some clones in this sample may be carry-over from other donors' samples. The chain is built from TRBV7-9 and TRBJ2-7, with 12 bases aligning to TRBD1. The sequences come from cultured PBMCs, collected from culture after CMV antigen stimulation. The chain's CDR3 is CASSSIRDRGREQYF. The DNA of the CDR3 is TGTGCCAGCAGCTCCATCCGGGACAGGGGGCGCGAGCAGTACTTC.